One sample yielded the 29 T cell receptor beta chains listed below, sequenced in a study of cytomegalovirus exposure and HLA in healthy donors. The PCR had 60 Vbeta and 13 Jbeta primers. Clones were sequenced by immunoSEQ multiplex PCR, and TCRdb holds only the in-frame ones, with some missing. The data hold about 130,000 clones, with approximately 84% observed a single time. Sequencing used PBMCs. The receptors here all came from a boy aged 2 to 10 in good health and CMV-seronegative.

CDR3 sequence (DNA): TGTGCCAAATCGGGGACTAGCGGTCGCTCCTACAATGAGCAGTTCTTC. Translating it yields CAKSGTSGRSYNEQFF. The rearrangement joins TRBV7-9 to TRBJ2-1; TRBD2 aligns across 11 bases. The CDR3 has 16 residues. Germline V gene sequence: CDR1 SEHNR, CDR2 FQNEAQ (reference sequence). J gave up 0 bases and V 10 bases, and 8 bases lay outside the gene matches.

Here the CDR3 DNA reads TGTGCCACTCGACCTACAGGGGGCAGTGGCTACACCTTC. Residues: CATRPTGGSGYTF. The V call is TRBV15, the J call TRBJ1-2; 9 bases match TRBD1. Germline assignment: CDR1 LNHNV and CDR2 YYDKDF (reference sequence). Germline trimming cut 9 bases from V and 7 bases from J; bases unmatched to any gene: 9. The CDR3 has 13 amino acids.

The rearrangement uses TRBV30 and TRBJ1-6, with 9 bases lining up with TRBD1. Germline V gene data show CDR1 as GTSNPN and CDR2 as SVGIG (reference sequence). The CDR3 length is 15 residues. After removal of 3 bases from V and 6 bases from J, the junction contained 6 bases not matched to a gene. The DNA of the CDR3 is TGTGCCTGGAGGCTGCGGGGACAGGGTAATTCACCCCTCCACTTT. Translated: CAWRLRGQGNSPLHF.

The CDR3 sequence is CASSLVPPSEQFF. DNA of the CDR3: TGTGCCAGCAGCTTAGTTCCCCCCAGTGAGCAGTTCTTC. The chain is built from TRBV7-2 and TRBJ2-1; D ambiguous. CDR1 is SGHTA, CDR2 FQGNSA, per germline. The V gene lost 1 base and the J gene lost 9 bases, with 10 bases spanning the gap. This CDR3 is 13 amino acids long.

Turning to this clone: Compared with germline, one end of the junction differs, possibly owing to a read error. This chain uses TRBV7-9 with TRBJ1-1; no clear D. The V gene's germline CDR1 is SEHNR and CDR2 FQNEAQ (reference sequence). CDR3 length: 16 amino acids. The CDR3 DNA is TGTTCCAGCAGCTTACCGGGCGGGAGGATGAACACTGAAGCTTTCTTT. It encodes CSSSLPGGRMNTEAFF. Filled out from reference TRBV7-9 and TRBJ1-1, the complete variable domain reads DTGVSQNPRHKITKRGQNVTFRCDPISEHNRLYWYRQTLGQGPEFLTYFQNEAQLEKSRLLSDRFSAERPKGSFSTLEIQRTEQGDSAMYLCSSSLPGGRMNTEAFFGQGTRLTVV.

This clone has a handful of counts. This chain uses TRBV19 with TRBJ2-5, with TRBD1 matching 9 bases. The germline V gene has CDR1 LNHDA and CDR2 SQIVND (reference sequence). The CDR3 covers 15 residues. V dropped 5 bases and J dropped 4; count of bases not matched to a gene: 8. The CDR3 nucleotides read TGTGCCAGTAGTGTCGGACAGGGGTTGCGAGAGACCCAGTACTTC. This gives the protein CASSVGQGLRETQYF.

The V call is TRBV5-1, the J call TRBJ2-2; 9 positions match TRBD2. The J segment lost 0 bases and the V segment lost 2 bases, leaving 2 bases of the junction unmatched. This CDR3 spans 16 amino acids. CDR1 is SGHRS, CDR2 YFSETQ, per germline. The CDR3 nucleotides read TGCGCCAGCAGCTTTATAGCGGGAGCGAACACCGGGGAGCTGTTTTTT. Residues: CASSFIAGANTGELFF.

CDR3 region: CSAIAPGQTREAFF. CDR3 DNA sequence: TGCAGCGCCATTGCCCCCGGACAGACCCGTGAAGCTTTCTTT. V usage is TRBV29-1 and J usage is TRBJ1-1; D is perhaps TRBD1 (6 bases). The CDR3 is made up of 14 amino acids. The V gene lost 7 bases and the J gene lost 7 bases, with 22 bases spanning the gap. Per germline, CDR1 SQVTM and CDR2 ANQGSEA. Full variable domain (rest looked up from reference TRBV29-1 and TRBJ1-1): SAVISQKPSRDICQRGTSLTIQCQVDSQVTMMFWYRQQPGQSLTLIATANQGSEATYESGFVIDKFPISRPNLTFSTLTVSNMSPEDSSIYLCSAIAPGQTREAFFGQGTRLTVV.

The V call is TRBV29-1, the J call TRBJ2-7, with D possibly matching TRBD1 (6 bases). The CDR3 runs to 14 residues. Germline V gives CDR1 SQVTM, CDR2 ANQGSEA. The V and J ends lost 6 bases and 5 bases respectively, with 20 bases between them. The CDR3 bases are TGCAGCGTAGGACAGTTTGGATCTTCTGACGAGCAGTACTTC. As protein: CSVGQFGSSDEQYF.

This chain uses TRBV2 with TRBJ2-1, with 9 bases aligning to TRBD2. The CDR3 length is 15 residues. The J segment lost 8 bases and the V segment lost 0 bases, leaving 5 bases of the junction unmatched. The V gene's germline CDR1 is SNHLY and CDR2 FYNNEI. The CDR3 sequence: CASSEALAGIDEQFF. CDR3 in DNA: TGTGCCAGCAGTGAAGCCCTAGCGGGAATCGATGAGCAGTTCTTC.

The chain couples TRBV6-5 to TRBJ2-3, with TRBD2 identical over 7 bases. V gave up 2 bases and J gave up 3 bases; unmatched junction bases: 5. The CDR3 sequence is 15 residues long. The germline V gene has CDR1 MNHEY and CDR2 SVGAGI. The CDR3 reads CASSYTSGGTDTQYF. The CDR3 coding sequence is TGTGCCAGCAGTTACACTTCGGGGGGTACAGATACGCAGTATTTT.

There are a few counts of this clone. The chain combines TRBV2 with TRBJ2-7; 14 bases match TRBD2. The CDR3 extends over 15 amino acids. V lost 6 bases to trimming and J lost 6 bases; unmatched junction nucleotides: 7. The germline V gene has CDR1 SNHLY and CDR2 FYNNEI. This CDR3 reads CASRTGTSGSTEQYV. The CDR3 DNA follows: TGTGCCAGCAGGACCGGGACTAGCGGGAGTACCGAGCAGTACGTC.

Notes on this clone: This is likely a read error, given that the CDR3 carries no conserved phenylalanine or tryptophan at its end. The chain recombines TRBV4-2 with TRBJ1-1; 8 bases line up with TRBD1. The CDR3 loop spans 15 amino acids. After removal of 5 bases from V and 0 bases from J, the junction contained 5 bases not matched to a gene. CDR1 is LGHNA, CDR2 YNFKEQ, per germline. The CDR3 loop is CASSSRQGMNTEAFL. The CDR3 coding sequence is TGTGCCAGCAGCTCTCGACAGGGGATGAACACTGAAGCTTTCCTT.

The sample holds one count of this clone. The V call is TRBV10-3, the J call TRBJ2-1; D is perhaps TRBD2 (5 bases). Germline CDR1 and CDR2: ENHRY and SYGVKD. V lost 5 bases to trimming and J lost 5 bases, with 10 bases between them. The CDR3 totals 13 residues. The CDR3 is CAISKDGDNEQFF. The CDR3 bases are TGTGCCATCAGTAAGGACGGGGACAATGAGCAGTTCTTC.

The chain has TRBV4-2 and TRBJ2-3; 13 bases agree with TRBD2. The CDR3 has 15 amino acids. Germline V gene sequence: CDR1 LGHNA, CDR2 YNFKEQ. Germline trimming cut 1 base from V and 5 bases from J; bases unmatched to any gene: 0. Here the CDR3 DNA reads TGTGCCAGCAGCCAAGGGACTAGCGGGGGAGATACGCAGTATTTT. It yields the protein CASSQGTSGGDTQYF.

The CDR3 DNA follows: TGTGCCAGCAGCCCGCTATTACCGGGCCCAGACGGGGTCACTGAAGCTTTCTTT. Encoded protein: CASSPLLPGPDGVTEAFF. The genes are TRBV7-8 and TRBJ1-1; D is undetermined. CDR1 is SGHVS, CDR2 FQNEAQ, per germline. Trimming stripped 5 bases from V and 4 bases from J, with 26 bases between. This CDR3 region has 18 residues. The full variable domain, completed using reference TRBV7-8 and TRBJ1-1, is GAGVSQSPRYKVAKRGQDVALRCDPISGHVSLFWYQQALGQGPEFLTYFQNEAQLDKSGLPSDRFFAERPEGSVSTLKIQRTQQEDSAVYLCASSPLLPGPDGVTEAFFGQGTRLTVV.

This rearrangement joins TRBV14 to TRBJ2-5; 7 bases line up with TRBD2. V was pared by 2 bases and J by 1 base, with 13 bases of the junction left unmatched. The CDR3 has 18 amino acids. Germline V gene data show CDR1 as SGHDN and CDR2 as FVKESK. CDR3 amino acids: CASSQNEGLAEFQETQYF. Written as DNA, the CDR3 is TGTGCCAGCAGCCAAAATGAGGGCCTAGCGGAGTTCCAAGAGACCCAGTACTTC.

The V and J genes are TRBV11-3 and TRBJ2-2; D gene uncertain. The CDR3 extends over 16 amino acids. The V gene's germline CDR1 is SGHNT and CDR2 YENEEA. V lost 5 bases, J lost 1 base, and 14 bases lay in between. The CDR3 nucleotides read TGTGCCAGCAGCCCCCGTGCTACTCGGAACACCGGGGAGCTGTTTTTT. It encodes CASSPRATRNTGELFF.

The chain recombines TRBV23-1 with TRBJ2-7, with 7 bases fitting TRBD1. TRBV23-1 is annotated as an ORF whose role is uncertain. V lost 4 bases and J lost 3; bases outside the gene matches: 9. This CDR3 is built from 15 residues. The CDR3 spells CASSRDRVVIYEQYV. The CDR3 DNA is TGCGCCAGCAGTCGCGACAGGGTAGTAATCTACGAGCAGTACGTC.

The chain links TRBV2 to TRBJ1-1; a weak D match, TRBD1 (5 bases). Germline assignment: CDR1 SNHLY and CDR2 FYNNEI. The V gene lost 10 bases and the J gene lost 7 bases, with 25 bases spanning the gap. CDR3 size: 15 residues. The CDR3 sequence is CATPKTREGPNEAFF. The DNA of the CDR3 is TGTGCCACCCCTAAAACCCGGGAGGGGCCCAATGAAGCTTTCTTT.

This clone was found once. The CDR3 here is CASSLPGRETQYF. Written as DNA, the CDR3 is TGTGCCAGCAGTTTGCCAGGGCGGGAGACCCAGTACTTC. This sequence joins TRBV27 and TRBJ2-5; D is perhaps TRBD1 (5 bases). CDR1 MNHEY and CDR2 SMNVEV come from the germline V gene (reference sequence). Trimming pared 3 bases from V and 5 bases from J, leaving 10 bases between. The CDR3 is 13 residues long.

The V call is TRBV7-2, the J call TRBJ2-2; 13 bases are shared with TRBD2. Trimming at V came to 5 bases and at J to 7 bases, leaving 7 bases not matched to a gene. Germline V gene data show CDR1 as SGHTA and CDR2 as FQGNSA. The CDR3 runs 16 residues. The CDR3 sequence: CASSPRLAGGVGELFF. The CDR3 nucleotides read TGTGCCAGCAGCCCCCGACTAGCGGGGGGCGTCGGGGAGCTGTTTTTT.

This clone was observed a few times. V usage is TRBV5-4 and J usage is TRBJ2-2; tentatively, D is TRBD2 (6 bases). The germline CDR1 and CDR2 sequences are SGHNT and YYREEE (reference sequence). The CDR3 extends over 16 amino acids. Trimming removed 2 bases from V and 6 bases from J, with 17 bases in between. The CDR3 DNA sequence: TGTGCCAGCAGCTTACGACTAGGCGGGATAGCCGGGGAGCTGTTTTTT. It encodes CASSLRLGGIAGELFF.

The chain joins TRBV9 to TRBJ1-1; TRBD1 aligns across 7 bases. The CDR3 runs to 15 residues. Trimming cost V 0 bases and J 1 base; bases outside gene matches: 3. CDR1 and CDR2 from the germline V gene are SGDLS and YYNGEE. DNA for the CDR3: TGTGCCAGCAGCGTAGGGGCAGGGGGGAACACTGAAGCTTTCTTT. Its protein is CASSVGAGGNTEAFF. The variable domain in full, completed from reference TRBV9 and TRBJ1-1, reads DSGVTQTPKHLITATGQRVTLRCSPRSGDLSVYWYQQSLDQGLQFLIQYYNGEERAKGNILERFSAQQFPDLHSELNLSSLELGDSALYFCASSVGAGGNTEAFFGQGTRLTVV.

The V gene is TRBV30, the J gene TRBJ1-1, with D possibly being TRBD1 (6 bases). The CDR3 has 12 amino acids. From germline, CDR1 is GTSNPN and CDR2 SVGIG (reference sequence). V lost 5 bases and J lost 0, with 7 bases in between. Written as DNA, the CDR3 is TGTGCCTGGTACAGGGTGAACACTGAAGCTTTCTTT. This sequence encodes CAWYRVNTEAFF.

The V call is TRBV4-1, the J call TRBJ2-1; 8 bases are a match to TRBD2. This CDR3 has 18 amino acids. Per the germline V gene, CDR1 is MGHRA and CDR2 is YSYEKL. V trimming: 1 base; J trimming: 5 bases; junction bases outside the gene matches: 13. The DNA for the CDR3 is TGCGCCAGCAGCCAAGTGGCCGCCTTGGCGGGAGGCGACAATGAGCAGTTCTTC. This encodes CASSQVAALAGGDNEQFF.

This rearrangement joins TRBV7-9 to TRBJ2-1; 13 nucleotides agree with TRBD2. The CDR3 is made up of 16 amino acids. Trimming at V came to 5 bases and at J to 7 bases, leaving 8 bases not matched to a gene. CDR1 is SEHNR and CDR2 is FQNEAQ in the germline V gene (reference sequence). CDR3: CASSAARTSGRNEQFF. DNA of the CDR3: TGTGCCAGCAGCGCAGCTCGGACTAGCGGGAGAAATGAGCAGTTCTTC.

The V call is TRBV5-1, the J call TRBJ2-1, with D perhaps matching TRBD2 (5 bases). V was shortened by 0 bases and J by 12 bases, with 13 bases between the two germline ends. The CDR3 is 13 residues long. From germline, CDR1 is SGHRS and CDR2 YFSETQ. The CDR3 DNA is TGCGCCAGCAGCTTGGCCGGTATGAGCGGGCAGTTCTTC. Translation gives CASSLAGMSGQFF.

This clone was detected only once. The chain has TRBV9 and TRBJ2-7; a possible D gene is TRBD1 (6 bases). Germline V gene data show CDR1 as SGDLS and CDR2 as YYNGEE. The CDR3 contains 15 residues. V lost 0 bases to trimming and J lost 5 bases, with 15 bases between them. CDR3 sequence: CASSVDGRGEDEQYF. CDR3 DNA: TGTGCCAGCAGCGTAGACGGCAGGGGAGAGGACGAGCAGTACTTC.